This record concerns one TCR beta chain sequence. In its sample, this clonotype comes out as medium-sized (0.01 to 0.1%). What this receptor recognizes is not known. The input lacks base qualities; no much larger clone sits a single base away. The germline V gene supplies CDR1 SGHTA and CDR2 FQGNSA. V sheds 6 bases and J sheds 2 bases, leaving 11 bases between their ends. Spanning cysteine to phenylalanine, the CDR3 consists of 13 amino acids. The only DNA kept is the CDR3, 39 bases in frame from the first base. Sequencing used an Illumina HiSeq 1500. TCRdb cleaned the public reads at Q25 with fastp, built clones with MiXCR and kept in-frame beta chains. Duplicate CDR3 protein sequences are folded into a single record with the most common DNA and genes. The sample yields approximately 170,000 distinct CDR3 sequences; about 15% were counted once. Roughly a sixth of the sample goes to the ten largest clones.

The sample is drawn from a study of T cell repertoires in cytomegalovirus infection (dated by TCRdb to the late 2010s). In the study overall: Donor HLA type was relevant to the analysis, because carriage of CMV infection together with the matching HLA type was indicated by public TCR beta signatures. General conclusions and limits of the study: The ex vivo response was dominated by HLA-C-restricted CMV-specific TCR beta clonotypes, which also provided the single most frequent clonotype in two of eight donors. In both this cohort and an independent roughly 350-donor cohort, the cumulative frequency of public TCR beta family members distinguished carriers of CMV infection plus the relevant HLA type.

The clonotype originates from a human donor in good health (CMV status not recorded). Some clones in this sample may be carry-over from other donors' samples. This sequence uses TRBV7-2 and TRBJ2-7, with the identity of the D gene unclear. The sequenced material came from CD8+ T cells from PBMCs. In nucleotide form, the sequence is TGTGCCAGCAGTTCTGGGGTTACCTACGAGCAGTACTTC. This codes for CASSSGVTYEQYF. This CDR3, with the reference TRBV7-2 and TRBJ2-7 proteins standing in past its ends, gives the full variable domain GAGVSQSPSNKVTEKGKDVELRCDPISGHTALYWYRQSLGQGLEFLIYFQGNSAPDKSGLPSDRFSAERTGGSVSTLTIQRTQQEDSAVYLCASSSGVTYEQYFGPGTRLTVT.